A selection of T cell receptor beta chains follows, all from one sample in a study of blood T cells in healthy people across ages. Via MiXCR, TCRdb re-called the 5' RACE reads, giving one row per CDR3 protein. The top ten clones hold around 16% of a sample with around 900,000 distinct CDR3 sequences, less than 35% of them seen once. Material for sequencing was blood. These receptors were taken from a woman aged 80 or over in good health. CDR3s include the opening cysteine and the closing phenylalanine or tryptophan. Fields, in order: clone size, J gene, V gene, D gene, CDR3 protein, CDR3 DNA. A D gene is named only where the DNA matches it firmly. Clone size is shown for a subset of rows, as once, few, many or a class of expanded clone.

clone_size: many; j_call: TRBJ2-7; v_call: TRBV7-9; d_call: TRBD1; cdr3_aa: CASSFGTAGAGGYEQYF; cdr3_nt: TGTGCCAGCAGCTTCGGGACAGCCGGGGCGGGCGGCTACGAGCAGTACTTC
clone_size: many; j_call: TRBJ1-4; v_call: TRBV20-1; d_call: -; cdr3_aa: CSARDRSYEKLFF; cdr3_nt: TGCAGTGCTAGAGACAGGTCTTATGAAAAACTGTTTTTT
clone_size: few; j_call: TRBJ2-7; v_call: TRBV30; d_call: -; cdr3_aa: CAWSVQGSITYEQYF; cdr3_nt: TGTGCCTGGAGTGTACAGGGATCTATAACCTACGAGCAGTACTTC
clone_size: many; j_call: TRBJ1-4; v_call: TRBV29-1; d_call: TRBD1; cdr3_aa: CSVGDRAREKLFF; cdr3_nt: TGCAGCGTTGGGGACAGGGCACGTGAAAAACTGTTTTTT
clone_size: few; j_call: TRBJ2-5; v_call: TRBV2; d_call: -; cdr3_aa: CASSWGSHSQETQYF; cdr3_nt: TGTGCCAGCAGTTGGGGGTCCCACTCCCAAGAGACCCAGTACTTC
clone_size: -; j_call: TRBJ1-1; v_call: TRBV18; d_call: -; cdr3_aa: CASSGSSYNTEAFF; cdr3_nt: TGTGCCAGCTCAGGGTCCTCCTATAACACTGAAGCTTTCTTT
clone_size: many; j_call: TRBJ1-1; v_call: TRBV7-2; d_call: -; cdr3_aa: CASSSDRYTEAFF; cdr3_nt: TGTGCCAGCAGCTCGGACAGATACACTGAAGCTTTCTTT
clone_size: -; j_call: TRBJ2-2; v_call: TRBV7-2; d_call: TRBD2; cdr3_aa: CASSTRLAGAAAGELFF; cdr3_nt: TGTGCCAGCAGCACGAGACTAGCGGGGGCTGCGGCCGGGGAGCTGTTTTTT
clone_size: few; j_call: TRBJ1-1; v_call: TRBV7-2; d_call: -; cdr3_aa: CASSQGRLAAFF; cdr3_nt: TGTGCCAGCAGCCAAGGACGATTAGCCGCTTTCTTT
clone_size: -; j_call: TRBJ1-1; v_call: TRBV20-1; d_call: TRBD1; cdr3_aa: CSARVQGVPLNTEAFF; cdr3_nt: TGCAGTGCTAGAGTTCAGGGGGTACCTTTGAACACTGAAGCTTTCTTT
clone_size: -; j_call: TRBJ1-4; v_call: TRBV19; d_call: TRBD1; cdr3_aa: CASKAQGEDEKLFF; cdr3_nt: TGTGCCAGTAAGGCACAGGGGGAAGATGAAAAACTGTTTTTT
clone_size: many; j_call: TRBJ2-7; v_call: TRBV29-1; d_call: -; cdr3_aa: CSFSRSTTTYEQYF; cdr3_nt: TGCAGCTTTAGCCGCTCGACAACAACCTACGAGCAGTACTTC
clone_size: many; j_call: TRBJ2-3; v_call: TRBV20-1; d_call: TRBD2; cdr3_aa: CSARDTAGGHTDTQYF; cdr3_nt: TGCAGTGCTAGAGATACGGCGGGGGGTCATACAGATACGCAGTATTTT
clone_size: -; j_call: TRBJ2-2; v_call: TRBV6-5; d_call: -; cdr3_aa: CASRPGASNTGELFF; cdr3_nt: TGTGCCAGCAGGCCGGGGGCTAGCAACACCGGGGAGCTGTTTTTT
clone_size: few; j_call: TRBJ2-1; v_call: TRBV18; d_call: -; cdr3_aa: CASSPVTGSLYNEQFF; cdr3_nt: TGTGCCAGCTCTCCTGTGACGGGGTCCCTCTACAATGAGCAGTTCTTC
clone_size: -; j_call: TRBJ1-1; v_call: TRBV7-2; d_call: -; cdr3_aa: CASSPRAGGTEAFF; cdr3_nt: TGTGCCAGCAGCCCCCGTGCGGGAGGCACTGAAGCTTTCTTT
clone_size: many; j_call: TRBJ2-1; v_call: TRBV6-5; d_call: -; cdr3_aa: CASSYSGGLGQAGGSYNEQFF; cdr3_nt: TGTGCCAGCAGTTACTCGGGAGGGTTGGGACAGGCAGGTGGGTCCTACAATGAGCAGTTCTTC
clone_size: many; j_call: TRBJ1-6; v_call: TRBV10-3; d_call: -; cdr3_aa: CAISEGSSPLHF; cdr3_nt: TGTGCCATCAGTGAGGGGTCGTCACCCCTCCACTTT
clone_size: many; j_call: TRBJ2-7; v_call: TRBV3-1; d_call: -; cdr3_aa: CASSQERVEQYF; cdr3_nt: TGTGCCAGCAGCCAAGAAAGGGTAGAGCAGTACTTC
clone_size: many; j_call: TRBJ2-1; v_call: TRBV18; d_call: -; cdr3_aa: CASSPGSYNEQFF; cdr3_nt: TGTGCCAGCAGCCCGGGCTCCTACAATGAGCAGTTCTTC
clone_size: many; j_call: TRBJ2-1; v_call: TRBV6-5; d_call: TRBD2; cdr3_aa: CASSPGLAVREQFF; cdr3_nt: TGTGCCAGCAGTCCGGGACTAGCGGTAAGGGAGCAGTTCTTC
clone_size: few; j_call: TRBJ1-4; v_call: TRBV7-2; d_call: -; cdr3_aa: CASSPFSGAVGEKLFF; cdr3_nt: TGTGCCAGCAGCCCCTTTTCAGGGGCTGTAGGTGAAAAACTGTTTTTT
clone_size: many; j_call: TRBJ2-4; v_call: TRBV4-3; d_call: TRBD2; cdr3_aa: CASSPGTSASKNIQYF; cdr3_nt: TGCGCCAGCAGCCCTGGGACTAGCGCCTCCAAAAACATTCAGTACTTC
clone_size: -; j_call: TRBJ2-6; v_call: TRBV20-1; d_call: TRBD1; cdr3_aa: CSARRDRGQSGANVRTF; cdr3_nt: TGCAGTGCTAGACGGGACAGGGGGCAATCTGGGGCCAACGTCCGGACTTTC
clone_size: few; j_call: TRBJ1-1; v_call: TRBV12-3/TRBV12-4; d_call: -; cdr3_aa: CASTAMQEGTEAFF; cdr3_nt: TGTGCCAGCACCGCGATGCAAGAAGGTACTGAAGCTTTCTTT
clone_size: few; j_call: TRBJ1-2; v_call: TRBV2; d_call: -; cdr3_aa: CASSDGGQGWGSNYGYTF; cdr3_nt: TGTGCCAGCAGTGATGGAGGGCAGGGGTGGGGATCTAACTATGGCTACACCTTC
clone_size: many; j_call: TRBJ2-5; v_call: TRBV5-5; d_call: TRBD2; cdr3_aa: CASSWSSGGAETQYF; cdr3_nt: TGTGCCAGCAGCTGGTCTAGCGGGGGGGCCGAGACCCAGTACTTC
clone_size: few; j_call: TRBJ1-2; v_call: TRBV4-1; d_call: -; cdr3_aa: CASSQQLGAAYGYTF; cdr3_nt: TGCGCCAGCAGCCAACAACTGGGAGCGGCCTATGGCTACACCTTC
clone_size: few; j_call: TRBJ2-3; v_call: TRBV6-1; d_call: -; cdr3_aa: CASSERPNPDTQYF; cdr3_nt: TGTGCCAGCAGTGAACGTCCGAACCCAGATACGCAGTATTTT
clone_size: many; j_call: TRBJ1-2; v_call: TRBV3-1; d_call: -; cdr3_aa: CASSHTPGRGYTF; cdr3_nt: TGTGCCAGCAGCCACACACCTGGTCGGGGCTACACCTTC
clone_size: few; j_call: TRBJ1-5; v_call: TRBV5-1; d_call: TRBD1; cdr3_aa: CASSWEGAAGQPQHF; cdr3_nt: TGCGCCAGCAGCTGGGAGGGGGCGGCCGGTCAGCCCCAGCATTTT
clone_size: many; j_call: TRBJ2-3; v_call: TRBV30; d_call: -; cdr3_aa: CAWRSTGTLRHTDTQYF; cdr3_nt: TGTGCCTGGAGGTCTACCGGGACACTGCGTCATACGGATACGCAGTATTTT
clone_size: many; j_call: TRBJ2-5; v_call: TRBV7-9; d_call: -; cdr3_aa: CASSSPRVGTQKETQYF; cdr3_nt: TGTGCCAGCAGCTCGCCCCGCGTCGGGACACAGAAAGAGACCCAGTACTTC
clone_size: -; j_call: TRBJ1-1; v_call: TRBV7-2; d_call: TRBD1; cdr3_aa: CASSLVTGGGDTEAFF; cdr3_nt: TGTGCCAGCAGCTTAGTGACAGGGGGTGGGGACACTGAAGCTTTCTTT
clone_size: -; j_call: TRBJ2-7; v_call: TRBV2; d_call: TRBD1; cdr3_aa: CASSEGGTGGHEQYF; cdr3_nt: TGTGCCAGCAGTGAAGGGGGGACAGGGGGCCACGAGCAGTACTTC
clone_size: -; j_call: TRBJ1-2; v_call: TRBV18; d_call: -; cdr3_aa: CASSPPTVNYGYTF; cdr3_nt: TGTGCCAGCTCACCACCGACGGTAAACTATGGCTACACCTTC
clone_size: many; j_call: TRBJ2-3; v_call: TRBV12-3/TRBV12-4; d_call: -; cdr3_aa: CASSPWGRGGTDTQYF; cdr3_nt: TGTGCCAGCAGCCCCTGGGGAAGAGGAGGCACAGATACGCAGTATTTT
clone_size: few; j_call: TRBJ2-4; v_call: TRBV6-2/TRBV6-3; d_call: TRBD2; cdr3_aa: CASTYGAGGRKAKNIQYF; cdr3_nt: TGTGCCAGCACCTACGGGGCGGGGGGGCGCAAAGCCAAAAACATTCAGTACTTC
clone_size: -; j_call: TRBJ2-3; v_call: TRBV12-3/TRBV12-4; d_call: TRBD1; cdr3_aa: CASSPGTVTRTDTQYF; cdr3_nt: TGTGCCAGCAGTCCCGGGACAGTAACGAGAACAGATACGCAGTATTTT
clone_size: many; j_call: TRBJ1-2; v_call: TRBV7-8; d_call: -; cdr3_aa: CASSPGTQGYGYTF; cdr3_nt: TGTGCCAGCAGCCCCGGGACCCAGGGGTATGGCTACACCTTC
clone_size: -; j_call: TRBJ1-2; v_call: TRBV7-9; d_call: TRBD1; cdr3_aa: CAGSSRDRGPGCTF; cdr3_nt: TGTGCCGGCAGTTCGCGGGACAGGGGGCCTGGCTGCACCTTC
clone_size: many; j_call: TRBJ2-3; v_call: TRBV29-1; d_call: -; cdr3_aa: CSVNSGTSTDTQYF; cdr3_nt: TGCAGCGTCAATAGCGGTACTAGCACAGATACGCAGTATTTT
clone_size: -; j_call: TRBJ2-7; v_call: TRBV6-2/TRBV6-3; d_call: TRBD1; cdr3_aa: CASIKGTEEQDF; cdr3_nt: TGTGCCAGCATAAAGGGGACAGAAGAGCAGGACTTC
clone_size: -; j_call: TRBJ1-6; v_call: TRBV5-6; d_call: -; cdr3_aa: CASSSPPGQYNSPLHF; cdr3_nt: TGTGCCAGCAGCTCCCCGCCGGGACAATATAATTCACCCCTCCACTTT
clone_size: many; j_call: TRBJ2-3; v_call: TRBV29-1; d_call: TRBD2; cdr3_aa: CSGGLAGFVDTQYF; cdr3_nt: TGCAGCGGGGGACTAGCGGGGTTTGTTGATACGCAGTATTTT
clone_size: -; j_call: TRBJ1-2; v_call: TRBV7-8; d_call: -; cdr3_aa: CASSKDRRGGYTF; cdr3_nt: TGTGCCAGCAGCAAAGACAGACGGGGAGGCTACACCTTC
clone_size: few; j_call: TRBJ1-5; v_call: TRBV4-3; d_call: -; cdr3_aa: CASSQEQSNQPQHF; cdr3_nt: TGCGCCAGCAGCCAAGAGCAGTCCAATCAGCCCCAGCATTTT
clone_size: few; j_call: TRBJ1-1; v_call: TRBV15; d_call: -; cdr3_aa: CATSRGQVRNTEAFF; cdr3_nt: TGTGCCACCAGCAGAGGACAGGTTCGGAACACTGAAGCTTTCTTT
clone_size: many; j_call: TRBJ2-1; v_call: TRBV5-1; d_call: TRBD2; cdr3_aa: CASRSGTSHNEQFF; cdr3_nt: TGCGCCAGCAGATCCGGGACTAGCCACAATGAGCAGTTCTTC
clone_size: few; j_call: TRBJ1-1; v_call: TRBV30; d_call: TRBD1; cdr3_aa: CACSRETGAEAFF; cdr3_nt: TGTGCCTGCTCCAGGGAGACAGGGGCTGAAGCTTTCTTT
clone_size: many; j_call: TRBJ2-1; v_call: TRBV7-2; d_call: -; cdr3_aa: CASSSSGGGGLNEQFF; cdr3_nt: TGTGCCAGCAGCTCCTCCGGGGGTGGCGGGCTCAATGAGCAGTTCTTC
clone_size: many; j_call: TRBJ2-1; v_call: TRBV12-3/TRBV12-4; d_call: TRBD2; cdr3_aa: CASSLRALAGGYNEQFF; cdr3_nt: TGTGCCAGCAGTTTAAGGGCACTAGCGGGGGGCTACAATGAGCAGTTCTTC
clone_size: many; j_call: TRBJ2-3; v_call: TRBV11-1; d_call: -; cdr3_aa: CASSRNTDTQYF; cdr3_nt: TGTGCCAGCAGCAGGAATACAGATACGCAGTATTTT